The rows below give T cell receptor beta chains drawn from one sample of a study of T cell responses to AZD1222 COVID-19 vaccine. The protocol was immunoSEQ multiplex PCR, while the TCRdb copy is restricted to in-frame clones and leaves out a portion. The repertoire holds fewer than 90,000 clones, with about 90% as singletons. The material sequenced was peripheral blood, taken 28 days after the second AZD1222 dose. The receptors here all came from an adult who received the AZD1222 COVID-19 vaccine. Each CDR3 is given with its conserved first and last residue. Each record gives: CDR3 DNA, CDR3 protein, J gene, clone size, V gene, D gene. D genes are given only for firm matches. Part of the rows lack a size; the others show once, few, many or a class for expanded clones.

TGTGCCAGCAGTATCCCCCAGCTCGCCCAACACACCGGGGAGCTGTTTTTT,CASSIPQLAQHTGELFF,TRBJ2-2,-,TRBV27,-
TGTGCCAGCTCACCTGGACAGGGGGGGACTAATGAAAAACTGTTTTTT,CASSPGQGGTNEKLFF,TRBJ1-4,-,TRBV18,TRBD1
TGTGCCAGCAGTGTCGGACTCGGAGGCAATCAGCCCCAGCATTTT,CASSVGLGGNQPQHF,TRBJ1-5,-,TRBV28,-
TGTGCCAGCAGCTCTCGGGCGGGAGGAGAGACCCAGTACTTC,CASSSRAGGETQYF,TRBJ2-5,-,TRBV11-1,TRBD2
TGTGCCAGCAGTTGGGGGACAGGATACATGAACACTGAAGCTTTCTTT,CASSWGTGYMNTEAFF,TRBJ1-1,-,TRBV28,TRBD1
TGTGCCAGCAGCCCCGGGACTAGCGGGCTCTACGAGCAGTACTTC,CASSPGTSGLYEQYF,TRBJ2-7,once,TRBV11-3,TRBD2
TGCGCCAGCAGCTTCGGGGGTAGCGCGCCAGACACAGATACGCAGTATTTT,CASSFGGSAPDTDTQYF,TRBJ2-3,-,TRBV5-1,-
TGTGCCAGCTCACCATCTGCCGGGGACACTGAAGCTTTCTTT,CASSPSAGDTEAFF,TRBJ1-1,once,TRBV18,-
TGTGCCTGGAGTGTAGTGCCCGCATACACTGAAGCTTTCTTT,CAWSVVPAYTEAFF,TRBJ1-1,-,TRBV30,-
TGTGCCAGCAGTCCCCCGCAGAAGGGTCAGCCCCAGCATTTT,CASSPPQKGQPQHF,TRBJ1-5,-,TRBV28,-
TGTGCCAGCAGTACACAGGGGCTTGCAACTAATGAAAAACTGTTTTTT,CASSTQGLATNEKLFF,TRBJ1-4,-,TRBV28,TRBD1
TGTGCCTGGACCCCCTCACAGGGGCTCGGGGGTAGCAATCAGCCCCAGCATTTT,CAWTPSQGLGGSNQPQHF,TRBJ1-5,-,TRBV30,TRBD1
TGTGCCAGCAGCTCCACACGAGGGGAGCTGTTTTTT,CASSSTRGELFF,TRBJ2-2,-,TRBV12-3/TRBV12-4,-
TGTGCCAGCAACCCTGACAGGGGATTATATGGCTACACCTTC,CASNPDRGLYGYTF,TRBJ1-2,-,TRBV2,TRBD1
TGCGCCAGCGGTCCGGGACAAGGTGGCAATGAGCAGTTCTTC,CASGPGQGGNEQFF,TRBJ2-1,once,TRBV5-1,-
TGTGCCAGCAGCTTAGAAGCGGGACTTGGTGAGCAGTTCTTC,CASSLEAGLGEQFF,TRBJ2-1,-,TRBV7-9,TRBD2
TGTGCCAGCAGCCCCCGACAGGGGGCATCCTACAATGAGCAGTTCTTC,CASSPRQGASYNEQFF,TRBJ2-1,-,TRBV7-3,TRBD1
TGTGCCAGCAGTAAAGGAGTTATGGGGTATAGCAATCAGCCCCAGCATTTT,CASSKGVMGYSNQPQHF,TRBJ1-5,-,TRBV2,-
TGCGCCAGCAGCTTGGAGGCAGCGGGCTCTGGAAACACCATATATTTT,CASSLEAAGSGNTIYF,TRBJ1-3,-,TRBV5-1,-
TGTGCCAGCACCAGAGCCGGGAGCACACCTCGGGGCTACACCTTC,CASTRAGSTPRGYTF,TRBJ1-2,-,TRBV28,-
TGTGCCAGTAGAAAGACAGGGGGGAACACTGAAGCTTTCTTT,CASRKTGGNTEAFF,TRBJ1-1,-,TRBV2,TRBD1
TGTGCCAGCACCGGGAACCCTAACTATGGCTACACCTTC,CASTGNPNYGYTF,TRBJ1-2,-,TRBV12-3/TRBV12-4,-
TGTGCCAGCAGCCGTTCTACTGCTAGCGGCTACAATGAGCAGTTCTTC,CASSRSTASGYNEQFF,TRBJ2-1,-,TRBV5-6,TRBD2